Listed below are T cell receptor beta chains from one sample, sequenced in a study of blood T cell repertoires in COVID-19. Only in-frame clones appear in the TCRdb table, and some are missing; sequencing was by immunoSEQ multiplex PCR. The repertoire holds 97,000 or so clones, with 87% as singletons. Specimen: peripheral blood. These receptors were collected from a woman aged 50 to 60 with COVID-19, enrolled during active disease. Both conserved end residues are part of each CDR3. A D gene is named only where the DNA matches it firmly. Clone size is not always given. Where it is, it says once, few, many or a class for expanded clones.

>TRBV7-9|once|.|TRBJ1-3
TGTGCCAGCAGCTTAGTCCCGGGAGGGGGAAACACCATATATTTT
CASSLVPGGGNTIYF
>TRBV5-1|.|.|TRBJ2-7
TGCGCCAGCAGCTTGGCGGGGGATTCCTACGAGCAGTACTTC
CASSLAGDSYEQYF
>TRBV12-3/TRBV12-4|.|.|TRBJ2-7
TGTGCCAGCAGTTGGGACATAGCAAACGAGCAGTACTTC
CASSWDIANEQYF
>TRBV24-1|.|TRBD2|TRBJ2-2
TGTGCCACCAGTGATTTGCGGCGGGGGGGCAACACCGGGGAGCTGTTTTTT
CATSDLRRGGNTGELFF
>TRBV5-1|.|.|TRBJ1-1
TGCGCCAGCAGCTTGGCACATAAGAACACTGAAGCTTTCTTT
CASSLAHKNTEAFF
>TRBV4-2|.|.|TRBJ2-1
TGTGCCAGCAGCCAAGGGTCGGACAGATACAATGAGCAGTTCTTC
CASSQGSDRYNEQFF
>TRBV11-2|once|.|TRBJ2-7
TGTGCCAGCAGCCAAAGTGGGGCCTGGGGCGAGCAGTACTTC
CASSQSGAWGEQYF
>TRBV6-5|.|.|TRBJ1-3
TGTGCCAGCAGACCAGGGTTTTTTACTGGAAACACCATATATTTT
CASRPGFFTGNTIYF
>TRBV11-3|.|TRBD1|TRBJ2-5
TGTGCCAGCAGCCGGGGACAGGGGCAAGAGACCCAGTACTTC
CASSRGQGQETQYF
>TRBV11-1|.|.|TRBJ2-1
TGTGCCAGCAGCTTAGAGGGACTCGAAAAGTTCTTC
CASSLEGLEKFF
>TRBV29-1|few|TRBD1|TRBJ1-2
TGCAGCGTTGACCCGGACAGGGGAAATGGCTACACCTTC
CSVDPDRGNGYTF
>TRBV3-1/TRBV3-2|.|TRBD2|TRBJ2-3
TGTGCCAGCAGCCAAACTAGCGGGGTTACGCAGTATTTT
CASSQTSGVTQYF
>TRBV7-9|.|.|TRBJ2-3
TGTGCCAGCAGCTTAGTACTCCACACAGATACGCAGTATTTT
CASSLVLHTDTQYF
>TRBV5-1|.|.|TRBJ1-3
TGCGCCAGCAGCCCCTCCCCAGGGTTTGTGACTGGAAACACCATATATTTT
CASSPSPGFVTGNTIYF
>TRBV18|.|.|TRBJ2-1
TGTGCCAGCTCACCCGGGACTGATGAGCAGTTCTTC
CASSPGTDEQFF
>TRBV11-2|.|TRBD2|TRBJ2-7
TGTGCCAGCAGCTTAACTAGCGGGGGGCCCTACGAGCAGTACTTC
CASSLTSGGPYEQYF
>TRBV6-4|.|.|TRBJ1-2
TGTGCCAGCAGCGCGGAGGCATTTCCCCGAGGGGGCTACACCTTC
CASSAEAFPRGGYTF